The sequence of this T cell receptor beta chain was determined in a study of T cell repertoires in ileal Crohn's disease. Study results and limitations: Clonality above 26.8% at surgery always came with endoscopic recurrence. High-frequency clones were more common in sorted CD8 than CD4 cells. Compared with non-smokers, active smokers at surgery showed more clonal expansions.

Eligibility required adulthood, ileal or ileocolonic Crohn's disease and indicated ileocolonic resection. V dropped 8 bases and J dropped 5 bases, with 13 bases sitting between them. The CDR3 has 13 residues. Clones were sequenced by immunoSEQ multiplex PCR, and TCRdb holds only the in-frame ones, with some missing. The sample has 15,000 to 20,000 clones, just over 90% seen once. On this clone: What it recognizes is unknown.

The origin of this receptor is an adult with Crohn's disease. The V and J genes are TRBV23-1 and TRBJ2-1, with a tentative D call TRBD2 (5 bases). TRBV23-1 carries the ORF label, with uncertain function. Specimen: ileal tissue. The CDR3 reads CASGEGLDNEQFF. CDR3 bases: TGCGCCAGCGGAGAGGGCTTAGACAATGAGCAGTTCTTC.